The 17 T cell receptor beta chains listed next were all sequenced from one sample in a study of blood T cell repertoires in COVID-19. TCRdb's copy holds only in-frame clones and misses some; the assay was immunoSEQ multiplex PCR. The sample has 200,000 to 300,000 clones, 83% seen once. Specimen: peripheral blood. Source of these receptors: a human donor in a cohort sampled during active COVID-19.

The chain carries TRBV4-1 and TRBJ2-1; D call uncertain. Trimming left V 3 bases short and J 1 base short, with 16 bases between. The CDR3 totals 17 residues. Germline CDR1 and CDR2: MGHRA and YSYEKL. The CDR3 DNA reads TGCGCCAGCAGCCACCCGAGGCTAGTCCGGTCCTACAATGAGCAGTTCTTC. Its translation: CASSHPRLVRSYNEQFF.

In the case of this clone: A much larger clone differs from this one at a single base, so this may be a read error. The identical CDR3 is also encoded by other nucleotide sequences in the sample. The chain couples TRBV5-1 to TRBJ1-4; TRBD1 matches 11 bases. Germline-derived CDR1 and CDR2 are SGHRS and YFSETQ. This CDR3 has 14 amino acids. Losses at the gene ends were 4 bases for V and 7 bases for J; bases not matched to a gene: 3. CDR3 nucleotide sequence: TGCGCCAGCAGCCCCGGGACAGGGGGTGAAAAACTGTTTTTT. Translation: CASSPGTGGEKLFF.

The chain is built from TRBV27 and TRBJ2-1; D might be TRBD2 (7 bases). The CDR3 is 22 residues long. Trimming removed 3 bases at V and 7 bases at J, with 37 bases between. CDR1 is MNHEY and CDR2 is SMNVEV in the germline V gene (reference sequence). The CDR3 nucleotides are TGTGCCAGCAGTTTTCTCGCGACTACCGGGATCCGGGTAGGGGGAGGGGTAAATGAGCAGTTCTTC. Translating gives CASSFLATTGIRVGGGVNEQFF.

This sequence joins TRBV28 and TRBJ2-7; 12 bases agree with TRBD2. The ends lost 1 base at V and 2 bases at J; junction bases unmatched: 6. Germline V gene data show CDR1 as MDHEN and CDR2 as SYDVKM. The CDR3 is 17 residues long. CDR3 sequence reads: CASSLFLAGGQTYEQYF. The DNA of the CDR3 is TGTGCCAGCAGTTTATTCCTAGCGGGAGGGCAGACCTACGAGCAGTACTTC. Drawing the rest from reference TRBV28 and TRBJ2-7, the complete variable domain is DVKVTQSSRYLVKRTGEKVFLECVQDMDHENMFWYRQDPGLGLRLIYFSYDVKMKEKGDIPEGYSVSREKKERFSLILESASTNQTSMYLCASSLFLAGGQTYEQYFGPGTRLTVT.

The chain couples TRBV2 to TRBJ1-1; D is undetermined. Germline V gene lookup returns CDR1 SNHLY and CDR2 FYNNEI. Trimming removed 4 bases at V and 5 bases at J, with 14 bases between. The CDR3 covers 14 residues. CDR3 sequence reads: CASSGTGFGTEAFF. The CDR3 DNA reads TGTGCCAGCAGTGGTACGGGGTTTGGGACTGAAGCTTTCTTT.

The chain joins TRBV5-1 to TRBJ2-3; possibly TRBD1 for D (6 bases). Germline V gene lookup returns CDR1 SGHRS and CDR2 YFSETQ. Trimming shortened V by 4 bases and J by 2 bases, and 14 bases separated the two germline ends. The CDR3 consists of 15 residues. The CDR3 here is CASSQGGRSTDTQYF. DNA of the CDR3: TGCGCCAGCAGCCAAGGGGGTAGATCCACAGATACGCAGTATTTT.

The V gene is TRBV6-1, the J gene TRBJ1-4; D is uncertain. The germline CDR1 and CDR2 sequences are MNHNS and SASEGT. CDR3 length equals 13 residues. The V end lost 6 bases, the J end lost 12 bases, and 17 bases lay between the germline ends. This chain's CDR3 is CASRLAGVGQLFF. Written as DNA, the CDR3 is TGTGCCAGCAGGCTTGCCGGGGTGGGCCAACTGTTTTTT.

The CDR3 protein is CASSPSRGGEQYF. CDR3 coding DNA: TGTGCCAGCAGCCCATCTCGGGGGGGAGAGCAGTACTTC. This chain links TRBV11-2 with TRBJ2-7; TRBD2 matches at 8 bases. V was pared by 5 bases and J by 7 bases, with 7 bases of the junction left unmatched. Germline lookup yields CDR1 SGHAT and CDR2 FQNNGV. CDR3 size: 13 residues.

J is TRBJ2-3 and V is TRBV19, with no clear D. Between the trimmed V and J ends, which lost 5 bases and 1 base, there was a span of 13 bases. From germline, CDR1 is LNHDA and CDR2 SQIVND (reference sequence). The CDR3 totals 15 residues. The CDR3 nucleotides read TGTGCCAGTAGTGCGCGCAGGTATGGCACAGATACGCAGTATTTT. Protein: CASSARRYGTDTQYF.

The chain joins TRBV5-4 to TRBJ2-5; D is unclear. Germline CDR1 SGHNT, CDR2 YYREEE (reference sequence). Trimming cost V 0 bases and J 2 bases, with 5 bases left between them. This CDR3 is built from 13 residues. CDR3 region: CASSLGSQETQYF. CDR3 DNA: TGTGCCAGCAGCTTGGGGAGTCAAGAGACCCAGTACTTC.

This chain joins TRBV12-5 and TRBJ2-1; D unresolved. The CDR3 consists of 14 residues. The V end was cut by 4 bases, the J end by 4 bases, with 11 bases between. Germline V gives CDR1 LGHNT, CDR2 FRNRAP. The CDR3 nucleotides are TGTGCTAGTGGTTACCTCCCGGAGTACAATGAGCAGTTCTTC. As protein: CASGYLPEYNEQFF.

J is TRBJ2-7 and V is TRBV19; TRBD1 matches at 10 bases. Germline V gene lookup returns CDR1 LNHDA and CDR2 SQIVND (reference sequence). V was clipped by 6 bases and J by 3 bases; unmatched bases: 8. CDR3 size: 15 residues. The CDR3 DNA sequence: TGTGCCAGTAGGGGACCGGGACAGGGGATCTACGAGCAGTACTTC. It encodes CASRGPGQGIYEQYF.

This sequence joins TRBV5-6 and TRBJ2-3; 9 bases are a match to TRBD2. Unmatched junction bases numbered 9, after V lost 3 bases and J lost 4 bases. The V gene's germline CDR1 is SGHDT and CDR2 YYEEEE. The CDR3 spans 16 residues. The chain's CDR3 is CASSSVTSGISDTQYF. In DNA form, the CDR3 reads TGTGCCAGCAGCTCCGTGACTAGCGGAATATCAGATACGCAGTATTTT.

The rearrangement links TRBV2 to TRBJ2-5, with D tentatively TRBD2 (6 bases). The V end lost 6 bases, the J end lost 5 bases, and 13 bases lay between the germline ends. CDR1 and CDR2 (germline): SNHLY, FYNNEI. The CDR3 is 13 amino acids. The CDR3 nucleotides are TGTGCCAGCAGGGCTGGGGGGAGGGAGACCCAGTACTTC. Protein sequence: CASRAGGRETQYF.

This clone appeared a few times. This chain connects TRBV25-1 to TRBJ2-1; 8 nucleotides agree with TRBD1. CDR3 size: 15 residues. V shed 4 bases, J shed 4 bases, and the junction held 6 bases outside the gene matches. Germline assignment: CDR1 MGHDK and CDR2 SYGVNS. DNA of the CDR3: TGTGCCAGCAGTGCACCAGGGGGCTGGTACAATGAGCAGTTCTTC. Translation gives CASSAPGGWYNEQFF.

The chain joins TRBV3-1 (or the pseudogene TRBV3-2) to TRBJ2-1; the match to TRBD2 covers 12 bases. The trim removed 4 bases at V and 6 bases at J, leaving 13 bases unmatched. The V gene's germline CDR1 is LGHDT and CDR2 YNNKEL (reference sequence). This CDR3 spans 18 amino acids. The CDR3 DNA is TGTGCCAGCAGCCTAATAGGACTAGCGGGGACAACCGGCAATGAGCAGTTCTTC. This encodes CASSLIGLAGTTGNEQFF.

The V gene is TRBV11-3, the J gene TRBJ2-2; TRBD2 aligns across 13 bases. V was clipped by 6 bases and J by 4 bases; unmatched bases: 2. This CDR3 has 15 residues. The V gene's germline CDR1 is SGHNT and CDR2 YENEEA. CDR3 in amino acids: CASRGLAGATGELFF. The DNA of the CDR3 is TGTGCCAGCAGAGGACTAGCGGGAGCCACCGGGGAGCTGTTTTTT.